The entry below gives a single T cell receptor (beta chain) sequence along with its context. Antigen unknown. The method was immunoSEQ multiplex PCR; TCRdb's version includes in-frame clones alone and lacks a portion of them. The sample has approximately 190,000 clones; over 85% are singletons. This specimen belongs to a study of T cell responses to AZD1222 COVID-19 vaccine. CDR1 and CDR2 from the germline V gene are LGHNT and FRNRAP. The CDR3 sequence is 16 residues long. The trim removed 1 base at V and 4 bases at J, leaving 5 bases unmatched. Study-level findings and limits: At baseline, just 5 or 6 AZD1222 recipients tested seropositive. Repertoires were collected only later (after the peak T cell response had occurred). The donor cohort was predominantly white British with a female majority, and clonal diversity may have been underestimated.

The input for sequencing was peripheral blood, taken 28 days after the second dose of the MenACWY control vaccine. The V call is TRBV12-5, the J call TRBJ2-2; 8 nucleotides line up with TRBD2. The TCR comes from an adult who received the MenACWY meningococcal vaccine as a control. The CDR3 DNA follows: TGTGCTAGTGGTTTGGCCCACGGGGGGGGCACCGGGGAGCTGTTTTTT. Translation gives CASGLAHGGGTGELFF.